The clone carrying this T cell receptor (beta chain) was seen more than once but under ten times. CDR3 length: 17 amino acids. Trimming stripped 5 bases from V and 2 bases from J, with 21 bases between. Germline CDR1 reads SGHVS; CDR2 reads FNYEAQ. In the source study's methods: Counts of nucleated cells, estimated from reference gene primer amplification, were obtained. The protocol was immunoSEQ multiplex PCR, while the TCRdb copy is restricted to in-frame clones and leaves out a portion. From that table come the V and J calls and clone size; the DNA was used to work out D and trimming. The table lists approximately 150,000 clones, almost 85% of them singletons. This sample is part of a study of blood T cell repertoires in COVID-19. Study-level information: Acute and convalescent COVID-19 specimens originated in the United States, Italy and Spain. In each case, the material was cDNA or gDNA derived from T cells, B-cell-depleted T cells, or PBMCs.

Sequenced input: peripheral blood. J is TRBJ1-1 and V is TRBV7-6, with D unresolved. The TCR was taken from a man in his 60s with acute or convalescent COVID-19. In DNA, the CDR3 is TGTGCCAGCAGCCCCTCGGGTTGGGAGAACGACAACACTGAAGCTTTCTTT. Amino acid sequence: CASSPSGWENDNTEAFF.